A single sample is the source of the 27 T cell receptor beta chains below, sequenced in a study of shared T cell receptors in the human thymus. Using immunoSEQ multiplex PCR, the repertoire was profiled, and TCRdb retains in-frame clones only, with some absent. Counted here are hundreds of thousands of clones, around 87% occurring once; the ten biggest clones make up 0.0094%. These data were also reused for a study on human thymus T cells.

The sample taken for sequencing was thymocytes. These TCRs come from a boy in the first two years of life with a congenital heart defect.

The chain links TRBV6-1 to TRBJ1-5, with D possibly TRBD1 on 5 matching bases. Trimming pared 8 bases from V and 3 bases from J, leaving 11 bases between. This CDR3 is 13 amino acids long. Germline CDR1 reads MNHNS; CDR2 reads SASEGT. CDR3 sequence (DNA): TGTGCCAGCGGGGGACTTTTCAATCAGCCCCAGCATTTT. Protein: CASGGLFNQPQHF.

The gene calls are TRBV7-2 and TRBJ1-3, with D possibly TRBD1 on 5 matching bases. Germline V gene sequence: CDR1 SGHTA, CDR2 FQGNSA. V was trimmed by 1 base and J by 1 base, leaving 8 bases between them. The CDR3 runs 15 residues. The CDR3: CASSLGKGSGNTIYF. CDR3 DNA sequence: TGTGCCAGCAGCTTAGGGAAGGGGTCTGGAAACACCATATATTTT.

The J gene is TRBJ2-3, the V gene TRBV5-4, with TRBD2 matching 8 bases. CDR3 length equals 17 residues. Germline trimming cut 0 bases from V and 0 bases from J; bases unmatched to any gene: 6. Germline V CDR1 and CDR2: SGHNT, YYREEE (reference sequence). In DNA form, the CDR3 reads TGTGCCAGCAGCTTGGGGGCCCGGGAGGGGAGCACAGATACGCAGTATTTT. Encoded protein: CASSLGAREGSTDTQYF.

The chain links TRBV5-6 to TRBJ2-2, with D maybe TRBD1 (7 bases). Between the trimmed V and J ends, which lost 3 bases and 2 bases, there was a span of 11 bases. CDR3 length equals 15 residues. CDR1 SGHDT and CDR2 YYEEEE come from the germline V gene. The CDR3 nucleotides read TGTGCCAGCAGCTGCGGGACAGATAACACCGGGGAGCTGTTTTTT. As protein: CASSCGTDNTGELFF.

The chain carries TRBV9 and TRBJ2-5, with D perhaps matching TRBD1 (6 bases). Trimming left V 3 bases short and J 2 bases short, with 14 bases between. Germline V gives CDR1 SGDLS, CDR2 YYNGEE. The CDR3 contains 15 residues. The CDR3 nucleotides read TGTGCCAGCAGCGGAAACGACAGGATTCAAGAGACCCAGTACTTC. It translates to CASSGNDRIQETQYF. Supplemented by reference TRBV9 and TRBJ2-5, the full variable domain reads DSGVTQTPKHLITATGQRVTLRCSPRSGDLSVYWYQQSLDQGLQFLIQYYNGEERAKGNILERFSAQQFPDLHSELNLSSLELGDSALYFCASSGNDRIQETQYFGPGTRLLVL.

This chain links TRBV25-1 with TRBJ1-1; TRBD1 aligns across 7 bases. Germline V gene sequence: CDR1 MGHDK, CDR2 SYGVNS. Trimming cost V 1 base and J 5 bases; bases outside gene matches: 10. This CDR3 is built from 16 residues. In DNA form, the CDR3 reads TGTGCCAGCAGTGAATTCCTTGAGGGGGCGCGGACTGAAGCTTTCTTT. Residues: CASSEFLEGARTEAFF.

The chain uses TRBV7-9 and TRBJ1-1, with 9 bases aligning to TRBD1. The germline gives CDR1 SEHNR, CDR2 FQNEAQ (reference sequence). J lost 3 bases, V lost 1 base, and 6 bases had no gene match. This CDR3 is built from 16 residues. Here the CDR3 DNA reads TGTGCCAGCAGCTTAGACACAGGGGGCAGGGACACTGAAGCTTTCTTT. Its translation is CASSLDTGGRDTEAFF.

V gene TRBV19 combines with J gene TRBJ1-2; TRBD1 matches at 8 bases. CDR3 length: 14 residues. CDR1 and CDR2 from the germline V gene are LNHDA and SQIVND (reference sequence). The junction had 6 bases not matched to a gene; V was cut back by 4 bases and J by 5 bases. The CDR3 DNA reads TGTGCCAGTAGTACGGACAGGGTAGGGTATGGCTACACCTTC. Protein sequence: CASSTDRVGYGYTF.

The CDR3 DNA is TGTGCCAGCAGCCGGCGAGCGGGGGGGCATGAGACCCAGTACTTC. It encodes CASSRRAGGHETQYF. J is TRBJ2-5 and V is TRBV7-9, with 10 bases fitting TRBD2. This CDR3 contains 15 residues. V lost 5 bases to trimming and J lost 5 bases; unmatched junction nucleotides: 8. Germline CDR1 is SEHNR and CDR2 is FQNEAQ (reference sequence). The full variable domain, completed using reference TRBV7-9 and TRBJ2-5, is DTGVSQNPRHKITKRGQNVTFRCDPISEHNRLYWYRQTLGQGPEFLTYFQNEAQLEKSRLLSDRFSAERPKGSFSTLEIQRTEQGDSAMYLCASSRRAGGHETQYFGPGTRLLVL.

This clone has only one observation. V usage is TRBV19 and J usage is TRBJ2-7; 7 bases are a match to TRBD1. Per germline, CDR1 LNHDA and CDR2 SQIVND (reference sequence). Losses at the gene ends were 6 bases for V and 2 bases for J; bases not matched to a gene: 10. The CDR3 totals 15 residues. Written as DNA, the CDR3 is TGTGCCAGTAGGGACAGGCCACATTCGACCTACGAGCAGTACTTC. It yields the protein CASRDRPHSTYEQYF.

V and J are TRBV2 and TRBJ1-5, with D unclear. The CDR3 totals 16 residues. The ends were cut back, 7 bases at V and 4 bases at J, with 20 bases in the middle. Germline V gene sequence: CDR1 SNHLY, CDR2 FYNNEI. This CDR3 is CASNETPTGSNQPQHF. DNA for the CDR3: TGTGCCAGCAACGAGACACCTACGGGGAGTAATCAGCCCCAGCATTTT.

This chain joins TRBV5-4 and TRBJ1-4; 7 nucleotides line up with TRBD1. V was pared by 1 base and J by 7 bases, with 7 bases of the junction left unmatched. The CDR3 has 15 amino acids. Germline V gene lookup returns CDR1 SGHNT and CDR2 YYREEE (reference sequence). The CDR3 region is CASSLYGQGGEKLFF. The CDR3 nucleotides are TGTGCCAGCAGCTTGTACGGGCAGGGGGGTGAAAAACTGTTTTTT.

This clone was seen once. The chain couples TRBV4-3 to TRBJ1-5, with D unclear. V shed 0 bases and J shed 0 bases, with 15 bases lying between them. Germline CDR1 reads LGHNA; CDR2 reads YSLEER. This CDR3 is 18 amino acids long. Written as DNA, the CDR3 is TGCGCCAGCAGCCAAGATCTTGCGGGCGGGGATAGCAATCAGCCCCAGCATTTT. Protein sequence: CASSQDLAGGDSNQPQHF.

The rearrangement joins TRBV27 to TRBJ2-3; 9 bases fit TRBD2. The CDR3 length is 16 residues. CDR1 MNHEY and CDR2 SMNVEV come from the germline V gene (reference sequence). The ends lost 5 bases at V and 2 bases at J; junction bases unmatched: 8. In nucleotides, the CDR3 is TGTGCCAGCAGTCCCATAGCGGGAGCCAACACAGATACGCAGTATTTT. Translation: CASSPIAGANTDTQYF.

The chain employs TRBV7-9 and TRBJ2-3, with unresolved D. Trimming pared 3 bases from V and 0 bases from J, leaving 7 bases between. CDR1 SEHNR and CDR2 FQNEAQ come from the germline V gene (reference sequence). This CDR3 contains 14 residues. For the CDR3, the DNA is TGTGCCAGCAGCTTGCTTCAGAGCACAGATACGCAGTATTTT. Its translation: CASSLLQSTDTQYF.

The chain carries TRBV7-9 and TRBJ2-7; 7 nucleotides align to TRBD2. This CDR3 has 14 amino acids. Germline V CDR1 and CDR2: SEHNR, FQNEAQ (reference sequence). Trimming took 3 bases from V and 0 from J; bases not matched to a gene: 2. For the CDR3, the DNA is TGTGCCAGCAGCTTGGGGACTAACTCCTACGAGCAGTACTTC. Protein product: CASSLGTNSYEQYF.

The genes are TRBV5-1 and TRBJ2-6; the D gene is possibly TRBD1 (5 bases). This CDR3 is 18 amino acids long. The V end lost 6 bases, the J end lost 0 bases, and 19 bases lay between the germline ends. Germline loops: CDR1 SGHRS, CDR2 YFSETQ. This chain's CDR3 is CASKPTGRTNSGANVLTF. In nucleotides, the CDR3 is TGCGCCAGCAAACCAACAGGACGGACCAACTCTGGGGCCAACGTCCTGACTTTC.

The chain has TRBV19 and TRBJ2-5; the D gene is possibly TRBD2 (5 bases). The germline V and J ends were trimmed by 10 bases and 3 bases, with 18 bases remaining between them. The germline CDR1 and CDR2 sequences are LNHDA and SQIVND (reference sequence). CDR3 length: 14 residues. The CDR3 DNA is TGTGCCACTCGGTCATGGGAGATTGAAGAGACCCAGTACTTC. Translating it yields CATRSWEIEETQYF.

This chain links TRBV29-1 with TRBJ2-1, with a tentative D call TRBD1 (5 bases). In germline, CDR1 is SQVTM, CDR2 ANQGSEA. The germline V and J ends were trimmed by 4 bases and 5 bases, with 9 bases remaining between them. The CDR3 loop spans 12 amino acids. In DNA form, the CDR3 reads TGCAGCGTTGGGGGCATCCACAATGAGCAGTTCTTC. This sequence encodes CSVGGIHNEQFF.

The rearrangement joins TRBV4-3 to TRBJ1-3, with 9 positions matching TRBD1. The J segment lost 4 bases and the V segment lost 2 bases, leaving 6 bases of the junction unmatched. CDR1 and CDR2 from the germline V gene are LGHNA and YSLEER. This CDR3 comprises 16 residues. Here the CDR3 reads CASSQLQGATGNTIYF. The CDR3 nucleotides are TGCGCCAGCAGCCAATTACAGGGGGCTACAGGAAACACCATATATTTT.

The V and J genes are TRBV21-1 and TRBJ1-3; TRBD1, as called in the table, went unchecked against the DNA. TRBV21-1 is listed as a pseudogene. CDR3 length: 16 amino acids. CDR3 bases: TGTGCCAGCAGCAAAGTGGCAGTGATCTCTGGAAACACCATATATTTT. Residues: CASSKVAVISGNTIYF.

The CDR3 here is CASSQDRDTANYGYTF. The CDR3 DNA reads TGCGCCAGCAGCCAAGATCGGGACACAGCTAACTATGGCTACACCTTC. V and J are TRBV4-3 and TRBJ1-2; D possibly corresponds to TRBD1 (6 bases). In germline, CDR1 is LGHNA, CDR2 YSLEER. The CDR3 loop spans 16 amino acids. V was shortened by 0 bases and J by 0 bases, with 11 bases between the two germline ends.

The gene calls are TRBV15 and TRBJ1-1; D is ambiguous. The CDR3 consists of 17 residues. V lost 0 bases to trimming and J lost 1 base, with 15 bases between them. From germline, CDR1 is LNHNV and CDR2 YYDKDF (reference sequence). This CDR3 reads CATSRDLDKCQNTEAFF. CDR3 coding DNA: TGTGCCACCAGCAGAGATCTTGACAAATGTCAGAACACTGAAGCTTTCTTT. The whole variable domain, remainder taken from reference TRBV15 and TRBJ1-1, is DAMVIQNPRYQVTQFGKPVTLSCSQTLNHNVMYWYQQKSSQAPKLLFHYYDKDFNNEADTPDNFQSRRPNTSFCFLDIRSPGLGDTAMYLCATSRDLDKCQNTEAFFGQGTRLTVV.

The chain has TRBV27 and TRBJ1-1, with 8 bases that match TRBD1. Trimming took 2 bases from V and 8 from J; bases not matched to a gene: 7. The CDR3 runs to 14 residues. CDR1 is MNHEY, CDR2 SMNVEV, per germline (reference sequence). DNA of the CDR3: TGTGCCAGCAGTTTAGAGAGGACAGGGCTCGAAGCTTTCTTT. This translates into CASSLERTGLEAFF.

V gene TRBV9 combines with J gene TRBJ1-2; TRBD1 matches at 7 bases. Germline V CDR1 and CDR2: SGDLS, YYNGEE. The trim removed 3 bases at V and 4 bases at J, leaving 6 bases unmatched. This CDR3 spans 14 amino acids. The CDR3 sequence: CASSEGQEVYGYTF. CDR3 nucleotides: TGTGCCAGCAGCGAAGGACAGGAGGTCTATGGCTACACCTTC.

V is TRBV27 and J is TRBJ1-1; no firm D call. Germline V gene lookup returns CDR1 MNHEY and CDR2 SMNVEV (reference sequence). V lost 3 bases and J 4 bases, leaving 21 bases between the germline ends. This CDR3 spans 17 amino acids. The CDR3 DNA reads TGTGCCAGCAGTTTCGGCCGGGGTGAAGTGCCCATCACTGAAGCTTTCTTT. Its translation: CASSFGRGEVPITEAFF.

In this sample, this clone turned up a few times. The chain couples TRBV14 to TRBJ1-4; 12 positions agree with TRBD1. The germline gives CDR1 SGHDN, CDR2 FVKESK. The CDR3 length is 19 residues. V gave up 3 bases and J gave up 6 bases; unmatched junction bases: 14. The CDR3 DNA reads TGTGCCAGCAGCCATCTCACGCGGGGGACAGGGGGCGGTGATGAAAAACTGTTTTTT. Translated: CASSHLTRGTGGGDEKLFF. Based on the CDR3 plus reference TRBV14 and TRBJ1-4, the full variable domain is EAGVTQFPSHSVIEKGQTVTLRCDPISGHDNLYWYRRVMGKEIKFLLHFVKESKQDESGMPNNRFLAERTGGTYSTLKVQPAELEDSGVYFCASSHLTRGTGGGDEKLFFGSGTQLSVL.